A selection of T cell receptor beta chains follows, all from one sample in a study of T cells in Graves' hyperthyroidism and ophthalmopathy. TCRdb passed the multiplex PCR reads through MiXCR, listing each CDR3 protein once. The table records about 300,000 distinct CDR3 sequences, roughly 15% of them present only once. The material sequenced was blood. These receptors all come from a woman aged 25-40 years with Graves' hyperthyroidism that later progressed to Graves' ophthalmopathy. The CDR3 runs from the conserved cysteine through the conserved F or W. Fields, in order: J gene, clone size, V gene, CDR3 length, D gene, CDR3 protein, CDR3 DNA. A D gene is named only where the DNA matches it firmly. Some rows have no size entry. The others give once, few or many, or a class for an expanded clone.

>TRBJ2-5|many|TRBV12-3/TRBV12-4|15|TRBD2
CASSFTSGRDETQYF
TGTGCCAGCAGCTTCACTAGCGGGAGAGACGAGACCCAGTACTTC
>TRBJ2-1|few|TRBV9|15|TRBD2
CASSVLAGAGNEQFF
TGTGCCAGCAGCGTATTAGCGGGAGCGGGAAATGAGCAGTTCTTC
>TRBJ1-1|medium-sized|TRBV28|13|-
CASRSPGSHEAFF
TGTGCCAGCAGGAGTCCCGGGAGCCATGAAGCTTTCTTT
>TRBJ2-7|many|TRBV11-2|12|TRBD1
CATGQGGYEQYF
TGTGCCACTGGACAGGGAGGCTACGAGCAGTACTTC
>TRBJ1-2|-|TRBV24-1|12|-
CATSDLDQGYTF
TGTGCCACCAGTGATTTGGACCAGGGCTACACCTTC
>TRBJ2-3|-|TRBV2|14|-
CASKYSGDTDTQYF
TGTGCCAGCAAGTACAGCGGTGACACAGATACGCAGTATTTT
>TRBJ2-2|many|TRBV27|16|TRBD1
CASSSSWTGRTGELFF
TGTGCCAGCAGTTCCTCCTGGACAGGGAGGACCGGGGAGCTGTTTTTT
>TRBJ1-5|few|TRBV4-3|15|-
CASSPADGSNQPQHF
TGCGCCAGCAGCCCGGCCGACGGCTCAAATCAGCCCCAGCATTTT
>TRBJ1-2|many|TRBV18|13|-
CASSPDRPYGYTF
TGTGCCAGCTCACCAGACAGACCCTATGGCTACACCTTC
>TRBJ2-1|many|TRBV27|13|-
CASSPSGANEQFF
TGTGCCAGCAGCCCATCGGGGGCAAATGAGCAGTTCTTC
>TRBJ2-7|many|TRBV20-1|13|TRBD2
CSATRTSSYEQYF
TGCAGTGCTACGCGGACTAGCTCCTACGAGCAGTACTTC
>TRBJ1-2|many|TRBV5-5|16|-
CASSFRGSVLDYGYTF
TGTGCCAGCAGCTTCAGGGGCTCCGTGTTGGACTATGGCTACACCTTC
>TRBJ2-7|many|TRBV7-9|14|-
CASARVGGWYEQYF
TGTGCCAGCGCCCGGGTAGGGGGGTGGTACGAGCAGTACTTC
>TRBJ1-2|many|TRBV29-1|13|-
CSVNKDGAGGYTF
TGCAGCGTGAACAAGGACGGGGCTGGTGGCTACACCTTC
>TRBJ2-3|many|TRBV29-1|16|TRBD2
CSVERIGAGGTDTQYF
TGCAGCGTTGAAAGGATAGGCGCGGGAGGTACAGATACGCAGTATTTT
>TRBJ2-7|many|TRBV30|13|TRBD1
CARYDRGRDEQYF
TGTGCCCGCTATGACAGGGGCAGGGACGAGCAGTACTTC
>TRBJ2-3|many|TRBV7-6|17|-
CASSLANNPLFVDTQYF
TGTGCCAGCAGCTTAGCGAATAATCCGCTCTTTGTAGATACGCAGTATTTT
>TRBJ1-3|many|TRBV27|15|TRBD1
CASSFGTGAGNTIYF
TGTGCCAGCAGTTTTGGGACAGGGGCTGGAAACACCATATATTTT
>TRBJ1-1|many|TRBV27|13|-
CASSSSLGTEAFF
TGTGCCAGCAGTTCATCGCTGGGGACTGAAGCTTTCTTT
>TRBJ2-7|-|TRBV6-1|13|-
CASSFQDAYEQYF
TGTGCCAGCAGTTTTCAGGATGCCTACGAGCAGTACTTC
>TRBJ1-5|many|TRBV28|15|-
CASSSSTGFVQPQHF
TGTGCCAGCAGTTCATCAACAGGGTTTGTTCAGCCCCAGCATTTT
>TRBJ2-1|many|TRBV27|15|TRBD2
CASGDSGIDPNEQFF
TGTGCCAGCGGAGATAGCGGGATTGATCCAAATGAGCAGTTCTTC
>TRBJ2-7|many|TRBV13|13|-
CASSFAGRYEQYF
TGTGCCAGCAGCTTCGCAGGCCGGTACGAGCAGTACTTC
>TRBJ2-1|many|TRBV20-1|14|-
CSARDGPLWDEQFF
TGCAGTGCTAGAGATGGGCCCCTCTGGGATGAGCAGTTCTTC
>TRBJ1-1|-|TRBV12-3/TRBV12-4|14|-
CASSYVFRNTEAFF
TGTGCCAGCAGTTATGTATTCAGGAACACTGAAGCTTTCTTT
>TRBJ1-6|many|TRBV12-3/TRBV12-4|15|-
CASSSQQGGYSPLHF
TGTGCCAGCAGTTCGCAACAGGGCGGGTATTCACCCCTCCACTTT
>TRBJ2-1|-|TRBV7-9|17|TRBD2
CASSRTSGGISYSEQFF
TGTGCCAGCAGCAGGACTAGCGGAGGAATCTCCTACAGTGAGCAGTTCTTC
>TRBJ1-2|many|TRBV7-9|15|TRBD1
CASSFATGANYGYTF
TGTGCCAGCAGCTTCGCGACAGGGGCTAACTATGGCTACACCTTC
>TRBJ1-1|many|TRBV6-1|13|-
CASSWTPGTEAFF
TGTGCCAGCTCCTGGACACCGGGCACTGAAGCTTTCTTT
>TRBJ2-7|few|TRBV6-2/TRBV6-3|14|TRBD1
CAARWSRDSYEQYF
TGTGCCGCCCGCTGGTCCCGGGACAGCTACGAGCAGTACTTC
>TRBJ1-2|many|TRBV2|17|-
CASRPGGGLSLRYGYTF
TGTGCCAGCAGACCGGGCGGAGGACTCTCCCTCCGCTATGGCTACACCTTC
>TRBJ2-1|few|TRBV6-2/TRBV6-3|14|-
CASTGDISYNEQFF
TGTGCCAGCACAGGAGACATCTCCTACAATGAGCAGTTCTTC
>TRBJ2-7|many|TRBV20-1|13|-
CSAPAATAYEQYF
TGCAGTGCTCCCGCCGCGACAGCTTACGAGCAGTACTTC
>TRBJ2-7|many|TRBV24-1|15|TRBD1
CATSDMTGAHYEQYF
TGTGCCACCAGTGACATGACAGGGGCCCACTACGAGCAGTACTTC
>TRBJ1-1|many|TRBV7-2|15|-
CASGKTRVMNTEAFF
TGTGCCAGCGGAAAAACGCGGGTCATGAACACTGAAGCTTTTTTT
>TRBJ1-1|many|TRBV28|15|-
CASSPGDISNTEAFF
TGTGCCAGCAGTCCAGGTGACATATCGAACACTGAAGCTTTCTTT
>TRBJ1-6|many|TRBV10-3|14|-
CAISTTQGFSPLHF
TGTGCCATCAGTACCACACAGGGATTTTCACCCCTCCACTTT
>TRBJ2-1|many|TRBV12-3/TRBV12-4|15|TRBD2
CASSLRSSGKSEQFF
TGTGCCAGCAGTTTAAGGTCTAGCGGGAAGAGTGAGCAGTTCTTC
>TRBJ2-1|many|TRBV29-1|13|-
CSVHVDRYNEQFF
TGCAGCGTTCACGTAGACAGGTACAATGAGCAGTTCTTC
>TRBJ2-2|many|TRBV7-2|21|TRBD2
CASSLGPGLTTSRRSTGELFF
TGTGCCAGCAGCTTAGGCCCAGGCCTTACGACTAGCCGGAGATCCACCGGGGAGCTGTTTTTT
>TRBJ1-2|few|TRBV5-8|15|TRBD1
CASSSGQPGGYGYTF
TGTGCCAGCAGCTCGGGACAGCCAGGGGGTTATGGCTACACCTTC
>TRBJ2-7|many|TRBV11-2|16|TRBD1
CASSSVTRTGNYEQYF
TGTGCCAGCAGCTCAGTTACTCGGACAGGGAACTACGAGCAGTACTTC
>TRBJ1-1|many|TRBV14|13|-
CASSKTVNTEAFF
TGTGCCAGCAGCAAGACAGTGAACACTGAAGCTTTCTTT
>TRBJ2-5|many|TRBV7-9|15|-
CASSPPLGAQETQYF
TGTGCCAGCAGCCCCCCCCTAGGAGCCCAAGAGACCCAGTACTTC
>TRBJ2-7|many|TRBV7-8|12|-
CASSLDAPDQYF
TGTGCCAGCAGCTTAGACGCCCCAGATCAGTACTTC
>TRBJ2-7|many|TRBV11-2|12|-
CASSQLSYEQYF
TGTGCCAGCAGCCAGCTTTCCTACGAGCAGTACTTC
>TRBJ2-7|-|TRBV19|13|-
CASSIEGGKEQYF
TGTGCCAGTAGTATAGAAGGGGGTAAAGAGCAGTACTTC
>TRBJ2-7|many|TRBV20-1|13|-
CSARDFPSNEQYF
TGCAGTGCTAGAGATTTCCCCTCTAACGAGCAGTACTTC
>TRBJ2-7|many|TRBV20-1|14|-
CSAREAVGFYEQYF
TGCAGTGCTAGAGAGGCAGTAGGTTTCTACGAGCAGTACTTC
>TRBJ2-5|-|TRBV4-1|15|-
CASSQAPDYQETQYF
TGCGCCAGCAGCCAAGCTCCTGATTACCAAGAGACCCAGTACTTC